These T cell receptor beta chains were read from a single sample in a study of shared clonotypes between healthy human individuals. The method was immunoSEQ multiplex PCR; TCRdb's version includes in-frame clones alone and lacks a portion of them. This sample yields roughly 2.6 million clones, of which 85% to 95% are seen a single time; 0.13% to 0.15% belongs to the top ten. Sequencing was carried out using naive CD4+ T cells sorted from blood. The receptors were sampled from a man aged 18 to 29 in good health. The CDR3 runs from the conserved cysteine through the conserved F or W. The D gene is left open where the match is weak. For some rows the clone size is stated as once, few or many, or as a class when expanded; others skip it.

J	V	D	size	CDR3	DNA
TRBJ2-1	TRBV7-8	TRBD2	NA	CASSLRRAGERDEQFF	TGTGCCAGCAGCTTGCGGCGAGCGGGGGAACGGGATGAGCAGTTCTTC
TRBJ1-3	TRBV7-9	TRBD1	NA	CASSLDRAGNTIYF	TGTGCCAGCAGCTTGGACAGGGCTGGAAACACCATATATTTT
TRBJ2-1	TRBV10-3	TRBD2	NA	CAISEGLAGGRTEQFF	TGTGCCATCAGTGAGGGACTAGCGGGGGGGAGGACTGAGCAGTTCTTC
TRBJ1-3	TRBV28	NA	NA	CASSLSRLWSGNTIYF	TGTGCCAGCAGTTTATCAAGGTTGTGGTCTGGAAACACCATATATTTT
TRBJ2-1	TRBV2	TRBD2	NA	CASERLAVNEQFF	TGTGCCAGCGAGAGACTAGCGGTAAATGAGCAGTTCTTC
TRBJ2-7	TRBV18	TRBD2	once	CASSPTSGGSYEQYF	TGTGCCAGCTCCCCTACTAGCGGGGGTTCCTACGAGCAGTACTTC
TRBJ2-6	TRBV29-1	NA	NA	CSAWTPGANVLTF	TGCAGCGCTTGGACCCCTGGGGCCAACGTCCTGACTTTC
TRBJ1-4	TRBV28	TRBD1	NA	CASSLQGAEKLFF	TGTGCCAGCAGTTTACAGGGGGCTGAAAAACTGTTTTTT
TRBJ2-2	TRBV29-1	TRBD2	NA	CSVSTSGGSTGELFF	TGCAGCGTTTCAACTAGCGGGGGGAGCACCGGGGAGCTGTTTTTT
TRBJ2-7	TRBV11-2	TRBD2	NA	CASRPLAVLNEQYF	TGTGCCAGCAGACCACTAGCGGTCTTGAATGAGCAGTACTTC
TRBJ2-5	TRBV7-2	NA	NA	CASSLGQRETQYF	TGTGCCAGCAGCTTAGGCCAGAGAGAGACCCAGTACTTC
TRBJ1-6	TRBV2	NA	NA	CASSEGGSSYNSPLHF	TGTGCCAGCAGTGAAGGGGGGAGCTCCTATAATTCACCCCTCCACTTT
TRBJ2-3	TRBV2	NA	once	CASSDTGEAADTQYF	TGTGCCAGCAGTGACACGGGGGAGGCCGCAGATACGCAGTATTTT
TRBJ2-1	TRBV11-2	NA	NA	CASSLDLVSGRSSYNEQFF	TGTGCCAGCAGCTTAGATCTAGTCAGCGGCAGGAGCTCCTACAATGAGCAGTTCTTC
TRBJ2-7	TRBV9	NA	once	CASSASAGTDYEQYF	TGTGCCAGCAGCGCCTCTGCCGGGACGGACTACGAGCAGTACTTC
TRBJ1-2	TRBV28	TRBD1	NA	CASSLTGGTYGYTF	TGTGCCAGCAGCCTTACAGGGGGCACCTATGGCTACACCTTC
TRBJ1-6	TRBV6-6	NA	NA	CASSYSTGNSPLHF	TGTGCCAGCAGTTACTCGACGGGGAATTCACCCCTCCACTTT
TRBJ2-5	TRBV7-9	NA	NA	CASSLRRQETQYF	TGTGCCAGCAGCTTACGACGCCAAGAGACCCAGTACTTC
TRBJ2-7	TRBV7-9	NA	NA	CASSLFGDADEQYF	TGTGCCAGCAGCTTATTTGGGGACGCAGACGAGCAGTACTTC
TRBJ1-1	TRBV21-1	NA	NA	CASSASRGTDVLNTEAFF	TGTGCCAGCAGCGCCTCGCGAGGGACTGACGTTTTGAACACTGAAGCTTTCTTT
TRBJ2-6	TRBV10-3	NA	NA	CAIRDSSSGANVLTF	TGTGCCATCAGGGACAGTAGCTCTGGGGCCAACGTCCTGACTTTC
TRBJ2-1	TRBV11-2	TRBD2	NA	CASSRSGTSGGNEQFF	TGTGCCAGCAGCCGTTCCGGGACTAGCGGGGGGAATGAGCAGTTCTTC
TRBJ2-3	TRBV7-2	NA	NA	CASSLERTDTQYF	TGTGCCAGCAGCTTAGAAAGGACAGATACGCAGTATTTT
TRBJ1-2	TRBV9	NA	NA	CASSVAVTGRNYGYTF	TGTGCCAGCAGCGTAGCTGTGACAGGCCGTAACTATGGCTACACCTTC
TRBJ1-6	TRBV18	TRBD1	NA	CASSPMSTGVNSPLHF	TGTGCCAGCTCACCGATGTCGACAGGGGTTAATTCACCCCTCCACTTT
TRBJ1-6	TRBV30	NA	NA	CAWSLDSPLHF	TGTGCCTGGAGTTTGGATTCACCCCTCCACTTT
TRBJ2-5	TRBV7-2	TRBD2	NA	CASSLAAGLAVKTTQYF	TGTGCCAGCAGCTTAGCTGCGGGACTAGCAGTCAAGACGACCCAGTACTTC
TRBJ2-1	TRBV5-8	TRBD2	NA	CASSQGLDDNEQFF	TGTGCCAGCAGCCAGGGACTAGACGACAATGAGCAGTTCTTC